The 6 T cell receptor beta chains below were found in one sample sequenced in a study of shared clonotypes between healthy human individuals. The assay was immunoSEQ multiplex PCR, and TCRdb's table has in-frame clones only and misses some. The table shows fewer than 2.5 million clones, with 93% occurring only once. Sequences were obtained from naive CD4+ T cells from PBMCs. Subset here: CD45RA+ positively selected. The receptors were sampled from a man between 18 and 29 years old in good health. Some clones in this sample may be carry-over from other donors' samples.

This rearrangement joins TRBV4-2 to TRBJ2-1; 7 nucleotides agree with TRBD1. V was pared by 0 bases and J by 1 base, with 3 bases of the junction left unmatched. Germline CDR1 LGHNA, CDR2 YNFKEQ. This CDR3 region has 16 residues. The CDR3 coding sequence is TGTGCCAGCAGCCAAGACCCAGGGGGTTCCTACAATGAGCAGTTCTTC. This codes for CASSQDPGGSYNEQFF.

The chain couples TRBV5-6 to TRBJ2-7; 9 nucleotides agree with TRBD1. This CDR3 region has 17 residues. The V gene's germline CDR1 is SGHDT and CDR2 YYEEEE. V shed 0 bases and J 0 bases; nucleotides not matched to a gene: 7. CDR3 DNA sequence: TGTGCCAGCAGCTTGGCAAAGGGGACAGGGCACTCCTACGAGCAGTACTTC. This sequence encodes CASSLAKGTGHSYEQYF.

This chain uses TRBV28 with TRBJ2-7, with 9 nucleotides matching TRBD2. The trim removed 2 bases at V and 6 bases at J, leaving 14 bases unmatched. CDR3 length: 17 amino acids. Germline V gene data show CDR1 as MDHEN and CDR2 as SYDVKM. The CDR3 coding sequence is TGTGCCAGCAGTTTAATAGGAGGTAGCGGGAGAACTCGCGAGCAGTACTTC. It yields the protein CASSLIGGSGRTREQYF.

This sequence joins TRBV10-3 and TRBJ2-7; 14 bases fit TRBD2. The V segment lost 4 bases and the J segment 4 bases; nucleotides outside the gene matches: 6. Germline CDR1 and CDR2: ENHRY and SYGVKD. This CDR3 spans 16 amino acids. The CDR3 nucleotides are TGTGCCATCAGTGGACGAAGACTAGCGGGAGGGTACGAGCAGTACTTC. Translated: CAISGRRLAGGYEQYF.

This chain uses TRBV2 with TRBJ1-4; 9 bases agree with TRBD1. The CDR3 is made up of 13 amino acids. Germline V gene data show CDR1 as SNHLY and CDR2 as FYNNEI. J gave up 8 bases and V 9 bases, and 7 bases lay outside the gene matches. The CDR3 is CASKGQGNEKLFF. The CDR3 DNA follows: TGTGCCAGTAAGGGACAGGGTAACGAAAAACTGTTTTTT. Together with reference TRBV2 and TRBJ1-4, the CDR3 gives the full variable domain: EPEVTQTPSHQVTQMGQEVILRCVPISNHLYFYWYRQILGQKVEFLVSFYNNEISEKSEIFDDQFSVERPDGSNFTLKIRSTKLEDSAMYFCASKGQGNEKLFFGSGTQLSVL.

The genes are TRBV7-9 and TRBJ1-1; no definite D call. The CDR3 runs 14 residues. The germline V gene encodes CDR1 SEHNR and CDR2 FQNEAQ (reference sequence). V was cut by 5 bases and J by 6 bases, with 16 bases left in between. The CDR3 DNA is TGTGCCAGCAGCCTCCGGGAGACGACCGCTGAAGCTTTCTTT. Protein: CASSLRETTAEAFF.